The 15 T cell receptor beta chains below were found in one sample sequenced in a study of blood T cell repertoires in COVID-19. Sequencing used immunoSEQ multiplex PCR; TCRdb keeps in-frame clones, though not all of them. Of about 150,000 clones listed, about three quarters are singletons. The sequencing sample was made of peripheral blood. The receptors were gathered from an older man with acute or convalescent COVID-19.

In nucleotides, the CDR3 is TGTGCCAGCAGTGAGTCCGGACAGGTGGGGGAAAAACTGTTTTTT. It codes for CASSESGQVGEKLFF. This sequence joins TRBV25-1 and TRBJ1-4; the match to TRBD1 covers 7 bases. The germline CDR1 and CDR2 sequences are MGHDK and SYGVNS. The CDR3 extends over 15 amino acids. With V trimmed by 3 bases and J by 8 bases, 9 bases remained unmatched.

The chain employs TRBV7-9 and TRBJ2-2, with D possibly matching TRBD1 (6 bases). The CDR3 is 14 residues long. Per the germline V gene, CDR1 is SEHNR and CDR2 is FQNEAQ (reference sequence). V was trimmed by 8 bases and J by 1 base, leaving 11 bases between them. The CDR3 bases are TGTGCCAGCTCCTTGGGACAGAACACCGGGGAGCTGTTTTTT. Translating it yields CASSLGQNTGELFF.

In its sample, this clone was seen a few times. V and J are TRBV19 and TRBJ2-3; 10 bases are shared with TRBD1. Germline values: CDR1 LNHDA, CDR2 SQIVND (reference sequence). The junction had 0 bases not matched to a gene; V was cut back by 8 bases and J by 1 base. The length of the CDR3 is 13 residues. The CDR3 nucleotides are TGTGCCAGTGGGACAGGGGGCACAGATACGCAGTATTTT. It yields the protein CASGTGGTDTQYF.

The V and J genes are TRBV11-1 and TRBJ2-1; 9 bases align to TRBD1. V gave up 2 bases and J gave up 8 bases; unmatched junction bases: 1. Germline V CDR1 and CDR2: SGHAT, FQDESV (reference sequence). CDR3 length equals 13 residues. The CDR3: CASSLWTGDEQFF. CDR3 coding DNA: TGTGCCAGCAGCTTATGGACAGGGGATGAGCAGTTCTTC.

The chain links TRBV5-4 to TRBJ2-7, with 8 bases matching TRBD1. Trimming took 4 bases from V and 5 from J; bases not matched to a gene: 14. The CDR3 covers 16 residues. Looked up from germline, CDR1 is SGHNT and CDR2 is YYREEE (reference sequence). CDR3 sequence: CASSQPHGQGRDEQYF. Written as DNA, the CDR3 is TGTGCCAGCAGCCAACCCCATGGACAGGGTCGTGACGAGCAGTACTTC.

V and J are TRBV5-1 and TRBJ2-7, with TRBD2 matching over 9 bases. Trimming at V came to 0 bases and at J to 5 bases, leaving 6 bases not matched to a gene. CDR3 length: 15 amino acids. Per the germline V gene, CDR1 is SGHRS and CDR2 is YFSETQ. The CDR3 sequence: CASSLALAGFDEQYF. As DNA, the CDR3 is TGCGCCAGCAGCTTGGCTCTAGCGGGGTTCGACGAGCAGTACTTC.

The rearrangement joins TRBV11-1 to TRBJ2-5; 9 bases line up with TRBD2. Looked up from germline, CDR1 is SGHAT and CDR2 is FQDESV (reference sequence). This CDR3 is 15 amino acids long. V trimming: 2 bases; J trimming: 1 base; junction bases outside the gene matches: 2. CDR3 in amino acids: CASSLSRGGQETQYF. In nucleotides, the CDR3 is TGTGCCAGCAGCTTATCGCGGGGGGGCCAAGAGACCCAGTACTTC.

This chain links TRBV7-8 with TRBJ2-6; 8 positions match TRBD1. The CDR3 has 17 amino acids. Germline assignment: CDR1 SGHVS and CDR2 FQNEAQ. The V and J ends lost 11 bases and 4 bases, in that order; junction bases with no gene match: 16. The DNA for the CDR3 is TGTGCCTCCAAAGACAGGGGCAGTTCTCTCGGGGCCAACGTCCTGACTTTC. Its protein is CASKDRGSSLGANVLTF. The full variable domain, in which reference TRBV7-8 and TRBJ2-6 provide the parts outside the CDR3, is GAGVSQSPRYKVAKRGQDVALRCDPISGHVSLFWYQQALGQGPEFLTYFQNEAQLDKSGLPSDRFFAERPEGSVSTLKIQRTQQEDSAVYLCASKDRGSSLGANVLTFGAGSRLTVL.

The V call is TRBV18, the J call TRBJ2-1; 7 bases are a match to TRBD1. From germline, CDR1 is KGHSH and CDR2 LQKENI. CDR3 size: 15 residues. Losses at the gene ends were 4 bases for V and 4 bases for J; bases not matched to a gene: 7. CDR3 in amino acids: CASSLPDRWYNEQFF. The DNA for the CDR3 is TGTGCCAGCTCACTTCCGGACAGGTGGTACAATGAGCAGTTCTTC.

The chain links TRBV5-1 to TRBJ2-1, with TRBD2 as a possible D gene (6 bases). The V gene lost 3 bases and the J gene lost 7 bases, with 17 bases spanning the gap. The germline CDR1 and CDR2 sequences are SGHRS and YFSETQ. The CDR3 sequence is 15 residues long. The CDR3 here is CASSWSGTGGNEQFF. CDR3 sequence (DNA): TGCGCCAGCAGCTGGTCCGGGACCGGGGGTAATGAGCAGTTCTTC.

The chain employs TRBV28 and TRBJ1-2; D uncertain. The germline V gene has CDR1 MDHEN and CDR2 SYDVKM. Trimming took 8 bases from V and 6 from J, leaving 10 bases between them. The CDR3 has 11 residues. The CDR3 protein is CASLAVNGYTF. CDR3 nucleotides: TGTGCCAGCCTCGCGGTAAATGGCTACACCTTC.

The CDR3 loop reads CASSFNRGDTQYF. The DNA of the CDR3 is TGTGCCAGCAGCTTCAACAGGGGAGATACGCAGTATTTT. V gene TRBV7-2 combines with J gene TRBJ2-3; 7 bases map to TRBD1. The V gene's germline CDR1 is SGHTA and CDR2 FQGNSA. Losses at the gene ends were 3 bases for V and 5 bases for J; bases not matched to a gene: 2. CDR3 length: 13 amino acids.

In this sample, this clone turned up once. The rearrangement links TRBV18 to TRBJ1-3; a possible D gene is TRBD1 (6 bases). Germline V gene lookup returns CDR1 KGHSH and CDR2 LQKENI. V lost 4 bases to trimming and J lost 0 bases, with 13 bases between them. This CDR3 has 16 amino acids. CDR3 protein: CASSQDRLSSGNTIYF. In DNA, the CDR3 is TGTGCCAGCTCACAAGACAGGCTGAGCTCTGGAAACACCATATATTTT.

The chain is built from TRBV7-2 and TRBJ1-4; D remains unclear. V was trimmed by 5 bases and J by 6 bases, leaving 16 bases between them. The CDR3 has 15 residues. Germline V gives CDR1 SGHTA, CDR2 FQGNSA. CDR3 sequence reads: CASSTIQARDEKLFF. The DNA for the CDR3 is TGTGCCAGCAGCACAATTCAGGCTCGAGATGAAAAACTGTTTTTT.

The chain uses TRBV7-9 and TRBJ1-2; TRBD1 matches at 8 bases. This CDR3 is built from 17 residues. Per the germline V gene, CDR1 is SEHNR and CDR2 is FQNEAQ (reference sequence). V dropped 4 bases and J dropped 1; count of bases not matched to a gene: 11. The CDR3 DNA follows: TGTGCCAGCAGCTCTGACAGGGGTCGTAGGGGTAACTATGGCTACACCTTC. Translating it yields CASSSDRGRRGNYGYTF.